One sample yielded the 15 T cell receptor beta chains listed below, sequenced in a study. TCRdb reanalysed the RT-PCR reads using MiXCR and keeps one entry per CDR3 protein. Of about 680,000 distinct CDR3 sequences in the sample, 13% to 15% were seen once. The specimen was memory CD4+ T cells from blood. The receptors were gathered from a female donor in good health, serving as a healthy control.

This clonotype has a handful of counts. The V and J genes are TRBV7-2 and TRBJ2-7; 9 bases are a match to TRBD2. The CDR3 is 16 residues long. V lost 5 bases, J lost 2 bases, and 10 bases stayed unmatched. The germline gives CDR1 SGHTA, CDR2 FQGNSA. The CDR3 coding sequence is TGTGCCAGCAGCCTGGACAGGACTAGCGCTCCCTACGAGCAGTACTTC. Amino acid sequence: CASSLDRTSAPYEQYF.

In this sample, this clonotype turned up many times. The genes are TRBV7-9 and TRBJ2-2; TRBD1 aligns across 9 bases. Unmatched junction bases numbered 5, after V lost 5 bases and J lost 4 bases. CDR1 is SEHNR, CDR2 FQNEAQ, per germline (reference sequence). There are 15 residues in the CDR3. The CDR3 DNA is TGTGCCAGCAGCCCGGGACAGGGACGCACCGGGGAGCTGTTTTTT. Protein product: CASSPGQGRTGELFF.

The chain couples TRBV5-1 to TRBJ2-1, with TRBD2 identical over 9 bases. Per germline, CDR1 SGHRS and CDR2 YFSETQ. The CDR3 covers 16 residues. The V gene end was trimmed by 2 bases and the J gene end by 2 bases; junction bases not matched to a gene: 5. Written as DNA, the CDR3 is TGCGCCAGCAGCTTAGAAGCGGGAGGTACCTACAATGAGCAGTTCTTC. Its translation is CASSLEAGGTYNEQFF.

This clonotype was counted only a few times. The chain links TRBV7-2 to TRBJ2-3; 7 nucleotides agree with TRBD2. Germline CDR1 is SGHTA and CDR2 is FQGNSA. V shed 0 bases, J shed 2 bases, and the junction held 5 bases outside the gene matches. The CDR3 is 16 residues long. Here the CDR3 reads CASSLAASGYTDTQYF. Written as DNA, the CDR3 is TGTGCCAGCAGCTTAGCGGCTAGCGGTTACACAGATACGCAGTATTTT. Full variable domain (missing parts from reference TRBV7-2 and TRBJ2-3): GAGVSQSPSNKVTEKGKDVELRCDPISGHTALYWYRQSLGQGLEFLIYFQGNSAPDKSGLPSDRFSAERTGGSVSTLTIQRTQQEDSAVYLCASSLAASGYTDTQYFGPGTRLTVL.

This clonotype was seen only a few times. V usage is TRBV5-4 and J usage is TRBJ2-5; D might be TRBD2 (5 bases). This CDR3 spans 14 amino acids. Germline V gene sequence: CDR1 SGHNT, CDR2 YYREEE (reference sequence). V was pared by 4 bases and J by 5 bases, with 15 bases between. DNA of the CDR3: TGTGCCAGCAGCCCCGGACCGGGGAAGGAGACCCAGTACTTC. The encoded protein is CASSPGPGKETQYF.

The chain uses TRBV2 and TRBJ1-5; the match to TRBD1 covers 8 bases. Germline loops: CDR1 SNHLY, CDR2 FYNNEI. The V and J ends lost 6 bases and 6 bases, in that order; junction bases with no gene match: 10. The length of the CDR3 is 15 residues. CDR3 region: CASRQDRGQLQPQHF. The CDR3 DNA follows: TGTGCCAGCAGGCAAGACAGGGGACAACTTCAGCCCCAGCATTTT.

This clonotype appeared many times. This rearrangement joins TRBV5-1 to TRBJ2-7, with TRBD2 matching 7 bases. Looked up from germline, CDR1 is SGHRS and CDR2 is YFSETQ. The CDR3 loop spans 13 amino acids. V lost 3 bases and J lost 5; bases outside the gene matches: 5. CDR3 coding DNA: TGCGCCAGCAGCTCCGGAGGGAGGGACGAGCAGTACTTC. Its protein product is CASSSGGRDEQYF.

The chain couples TRBV6-6 to TRBJ2-3, with 8 bases that match TRBD1. V trimming: 8 bases; J trimming: 2 bases; junction bases outside the gene matches: 6. CDR3 length equals 14 residues. The germline gives CDR1 MNHNY, CDR2 SVGAGI (reference sequence). The CDR3 DNA sequence: TGTGCCAGCTGTTGGACAGGGACCACAGATACGCAGTATTTT. It specifies CASCWTGTTDTQYF.

This clonotype occurred many times. The chain links TRBV4-1 to TRBJ2-7; D could derive from TRBD1 or TRBD2 (5 bases each). The CDR3 contains 15 residues. CDR1 is MGHRA, CDR2 YSYEKL, per germline. Deletions cut 0 bases from V and 3 bases from J, with 12 bases between. The CDR3 region has the DNA TGCGCCAGCAGCCAAGAATCAGGGAGAAACTACGAGCAGTACTTC. It encodes CASSQESGRNYEQYF.

This clonotype has ten or more counts. The chain is built from TRBV20-1 and TRBJ2-7; either TRBD1 or TRBD2 may fit D (7 bases each). The CDR3 extends over 14 amino acids. V was trimmed by 5 bases and J by 5 bases, leaving 19 bases between them. Germline values: CDR1 DFQATT, CDR2 SNEGSKA (reference sequence). CDR3 coding DNA: TGCAGTGCTGACCCCAGACAGGGAGGGGACGAGCAGTACTTC. Protein: CSADPRQGGDEQYF.

Ten or more counts support this clonotype. The V call is TRBV6-6, the J call TRBJ2-6, with no clear D. Germline-derived CDR1 and CDR2 are MNHNY and SVGAGI (reference sequence). Deletions cut 7 bases from V and 0 bases from J, with 7 bases between. This CDR3 comprises 14 residues. CDR3 sequence reads: CASTKASGANVLTF. As DNA, the CDR3 is TGTGCCAGCACGAAGGCCTCTGGGGCCAACGTCCTGACTTTC.

This clonotype appeared a few times. The rearrangement links TRBV10-1 to TRBJ2-1; 8 bases align to TRBD2. The germline gives CDR1 WNHNN, CDR2 SYGVQD (reference sequence). Germline trimming cut 6 bases from V and 8 bases from J; bases unmatched to any gene: 9. This CDR3 comprises 14 residues. CDR3 sequence: CASSPRTSLDEQFF. The CDR3 DNA reads TGCGCCAGCAGCCCCAGGACTAGCTTGGATGAGCAGTTCTTC.

This clonotype was found many times. This chain links TRBV6-5 with TRBJ2-1; D unresolved. This CDR3 has 11 residues. The germline CDR1 and CDR2 sequences are MNHEY and SVGAGI. Trimming took 2 bases from V and 15 from J, leaving 11 bases between them. For the CDR3, the DNA is TGTGCCAGCAGTTACGGCTCATCCACGTTCTTC. This codes for CASSYGSSTFF.

Ten or more counts support this clonotype. The chain is built from TRBV3-1 and TRBJ1-2, with D unclear. This CDR3 comprises 11 residues. Trimming stripped 0 bases from V and 8 bases from J, with 4 bases between. Germline CDR1 and CDR2: LGHDT and YNNKEL (reference sequence). The chain's CDR3 is CASSQERGYTF. CDR3 nucleotide sequence: TGTGCCAGCAGCCAAGAGCGGGGCTACACCTTC.

This clonotype was seen many times. The J gene is TRBJ1-1, the V gene TRBV7-2; the match to TRBD1 covers 10 bases. V lost 1 base and J lost 1; bases outside the gene matches: 0. The germline gives CDR1 SGHTA, CDR2 FQGNSA. The CDR3 totals 15 residues. The CDR3 bases are TGTGCCAGCAGCTTAGGACAGGGGGCGAACACTGAAGCTTTCTTT. Its protein is CASSLGQGANTEAFF.